This T cell receptor (beta chain) was obtained from a study of spatial heterogeneity in lung cancer. General study points: Ubiquitous expanded tumor TCRs surfaced in blood more at resection than they did at follow-up.

This clonotype was seen ten or more times. What it binds is not known. The V gene's germline CDR1 is MNHEY and CDR2 SVGEGT. The CDR3 spans 18 residues. V trimming: 2 bases; J trimming: 0 bases; junction bases outside the gene matches: 5. The study tagged each TCR cDNA molecule with a unique molecular identifier. MiXCR was run by TCRdb on the 5' RACE reads, yielding one entry per CDR3 protein. This sample has 30,000 to 45,000 distinct CDR3 sequences, with 5.2% found just once. Time point defined: sample taken at primary tumor resection. Sequencing of whole RNA from tumor, nontumor lung or frozen PBMC involved no sorting.

The sample here was PBMCs, taken at surgery. This sequence joins TRBV6-2 or TRBV6-3 and TRBJ2-1; 12 bases map to TRBD2. The clonotype was recovered from a female donor with early-stage non-small cell lung cancer. The DNA for the CDR3 is TGTGCCAGCAGTTACCTAGCGGGAGGGATTAGCTCCTACAATGAGCAGTTCTTC. Amino acids: CASSYLAGGISSYNEQFF.